These 30 T cell receptor beta chains originate from one sample sequenced in a study of blood T cell repertoires in COVID-19. Some clones are missing from TCRdb's copy, which holds only in-frame ones; the method was immunoSEQ multiplex PCR. The sample lists 130,000 to 150,000 clones, over 75% occurring once. Input material: peripheral blood. The receptors derive from a woman aged 50 to 60 with acute or convalescent COVID-19.

The rearrangement uses TRBV27 and TRBJ2-3; 8 bases are a match to TRBD1. The V segment lost 3 bases and the J segment 4 bases; nucleotides outside the gene matches: 3. This CDR3 has 14 residues. The V gene's germline CDR1 is MNHEY and CDR2 SMNVEV (reference sequence). The chain's CDR3 is CASSFDRGSDTQYF. Written as DNA, the CDR3 is TGTGCCAGCAGTTTCGACAGGGGCTCAGATACGCAGTATTTT.

The chain uses TRBV9 and TRBJ2-3, with 9 bases aligning to TRBD2. After removal of 0 bases from V and 5 bases from J, the junction contained 7 bases not matched to a gene. Germline V gives CDR1 SGDLS, CDR2 YYNGEE. The CDR3 extends over 16 amino acids. The CDR3: CASSVGAGGLGDTQYF. The CDR3 nucleotides are TGTGCCAGCAGCGTAGGAGCGGGGGGCCTGGGAGATACGCAGTATTTT.

The CDR3 reads CASTSTPGDTEAFF. CDR3 in DNA: TGTGCCAGTACCTCGACCCCCGGGGACACTGAAGCTTTCTTT. The chain carries TRBV19 and TRBJ1-1; D ambiguous. The CDR3 totals 14 residues. Trimming removed 7 bases at V and 3 bases at J, with 15 bases between. Germline CDR1 reads LNHDA; CDR2 reads SQIVND (reference sequence). Based on the CDR3 plus reference TRBV19 and TRBJ1-1, the full variable domain is DGGITQSPKYLFRKEGQNVTLSCEQNLNHDAMYWYRQDPGQGLRLIYYSQIVNDFQKGDIAEGYSVSREKKESFPLTVTSAQKNPTAFYLCASTSTPGDTEAFFGQGTRLTVV.

This chain connects TRBV2 to TRBJ2-7, with D perhaps matching TRBD1 (6 bases). This CDR3 is built from 12 residues. V lost 6 bases and J 4 bases, leaving 10 bases between the germline ends. Looked up from germline, CDR1 is SNHLY and CDR2 is FYNNEI. The CDR3 is CASSDTGYEQYF. DNA of the CDR3: TGTGCCAGCAGCGACACAGGGTACGAGCAGTACTTC.

J is TRBJ1-3 and V is TRBV9; D is unclear. The CDR3 contains 16 residues. Germline loops: CDR1 SGDLS, CDR2 YYNGEE. The germline V and J ends were trimmed by 0 bases and 6 bases, with 16 bases remaining between them. The CDR3 DNA reads as TGTGCCAGCAGCGTAGCCCGGGAGGAGAGGTCAAACACCATATATTTT. It translates to CASSVAREERSNTIYF.

The V call is TRBV6-4, the J call TRBJ2-2, with TRBD1 matching 9 bases. Germline V gene sequence: CDR1 MRHNA, CDR2 SNTAGT. J lost 5 bases, V lost 8 bases, and 6 bases had no gene match. The CDR3 extends over 14 amino acids. This CDR3 reads CASARDRVTGELFF. The CDR3 DNA reads TGTGCCAGCGCCCGGGACAGGGTTACCGGGGAGCTGTTTTTT.

This chain joins TRBV6-6 and TRBJ2-1; 12 bases fit TRBD2. Germline loops: CDR1 MNHNY, CDR2 SVGAGI (reference sequence). The CDR3 is 12 residues long. J lost 15 bases, V lost 7 bases, and 7 bases had no gene match. The chain's CDR3 is CASTRLAGVLFF. The CDR3 DNA reads TGTGCCAGCACCCGACTAGCGGGGGTACTGTTCTTC.

The rearrangement uses TRBV5-1 and TRBJ2-1, with a possible D match to TRBD2 (5 bases). Per germline, CDR1 SGHRS and CDR2 YFSETQ. Trimming left V 1 base short and J 4 bases short, with 18 bases between. CDR3 length equals 17 residues. Here the CDR3 reads CASSLSRNREKYNEQFF. The DNA for the CDR3 is TGCGCCAGCAGCTTGTCCAGAAATAGGGAGAAATACAATGAGCAGTTCTTC. Based on the CDR3 plus reference TRBV5-1 and TRBJ2-1, the full variable domain is KAGVTQTPRYLIKTRGQQVTLSCSPISGHRSVSWYQQTPGQGLQFLFEYFSETQRNKGNFPGRFSGRQFSNSRSEMNVSTLELGDSALYLCASSLSRNREKYNEQFFGPGTRLTVL.

Here the CDR3 reads CASSLTSGRGNEQFF. CDR3 bases: TGTGCCAGCAGCTTGACTAGCGGGAGAGGGAATGAGCAGTTCTTC. The chain uses TRBV5-6 and TRBJ2-1; TRBD2 matches at 11 bases. Germline CDR1 reads SGHDT; CDR2 reads YYEEEE. The junction had 4 bases not matched to a gene; V was cut back by 1 base and J by 7 bases. The CDR3 contains 15 residues. The full variable domain, completed using reference TRBV5-6 and TRBJ2-1, is DAGVTQSPTHLIKTRGQQVTLRCSPKSGHDTVSWYQQALGQGPQFIFQYYEEEERQRGNFPDRFSGHQFPNYSSELNVNALLLGDSALYLCASSLTSGRGNEQFFGPGTRLTVL.

Only one count was recorded for this clone. V usage is TRBV3-1 (or the pseudogene TRBV3-2) and J usage is TRBJ2-3, with D perhaps TRBD1 (6 bases). Germline lookup yields CDR1 LGHDT and CDR2 YNNKEL (reference sequence). The length of the CDR3 is 13 residues. The V and J ends lost 2 bases and 5 bases respectively, with 8 bases between them. The CDR3 DNA reads TGTGCCAGCAGCCAACTAGGGGGAGATACGCAGTATTTT. It translates to CASSQLGGDTQYF.

This clone was recorded only once. The chain employs TRBV2 and TRBJ2-1, with TRBD2 as a possible D gene (5 bases). From germline, CDR1 is SNHLY and CDR2 FYNNEI. The CDR3 runs 13 residues. The ends were cut back, 9 bases at V and 5 bases at J, with 14 bases in the middle. CDR3 DNA: TGTGCCAGTACTAGGGAGAGTCACAATGAGCAGTTCTTC. Protein: CASTRESHNEQFF.

The chain joins TRBV28 to TRBJ1-6, with D perhaps matching TRBD1 (5 bases). Deletions cut 6 bases from V and 8 bases from J, with 5 bases between. Germline CDR1 MDHEN, CDR2 SYDVKM. This CDR3 region has 11 residues. CDR3 sequence (DNA): TGTGCCAGCAGGACAGATTCACCCCTCCACTTT. Translation: CASRTDSPLHF.

V is TRBV13 and J is TRBJ1-2; 8 bases agree with TRBD1. V gave up 4 bases and J gave up 4 bases; unmatched junction bases: 8. This CDR3 spans 15 amino acids. CDR1 and CDR2 (germline): PRHDT, FYEKMQ (reference sequence). In DNA, the CDR3 is TGTGCCAGCAGCTCCCGGGACAGGTTACCCTATGGCTACACCTTC. The encoded protein is CASSSRDRLPYGYTF.

The chain uses TRBV27 and TRBJ2-7; D is unresolved. This CDR3 comprises 12 residues. Trimming left V 3 bases short and J 6 bases short, with 9 bases between. Per the germline V gene, CDR1 is MNHEY and CDR2 is SMNVEV (reference sequence). The CDR3 sequence: CASSLTPSEQYF. The DNA of the CDR3 is TGTGCCAGCAGTTTGACCCCTAGCGAGCAGTACTTC.

The genes are TRBV6-5 and TRBJ2-7; 11 nucleotides agree with TRBD1. This CDR3 has 13 residues. Germline loops: CDR1 MNHEY, CDR2 SVGAGI. Trimming took 7 bases from V and 3 from J; bases not matched to a gene: 2. The CDR3 sequence: CASKGTGGYEQYF. CDR3 nucleotide sequence: TGTGCCAGCAAGGGGACAGGGGGCTACGAGCAGTACTTC.

This clone was observed once. V gene TRBV5-4 combines with J gene TRBJ1-1; D uncertain. Germline assignment: CDR1 SGHNT and CDR2 YYREEE (reference sequence). Trimming shortened V by 7 bases and J by 6 bases, and 13 bases separated the two germline ends. This CDR3 has 12 amino acids. The DNA for the CDR3 is TGTGCCAGCCCCTTCTTGGCGGCTGAAGCTTTCTTT. Translated: CASPFLAAEAFF.

In nucleotides, the CDR3 is TGTGCCAGCAGCCAACCAGGGACTTCAGCCACAGATACGCAGTATTTT. Protein: CASSQPGTSATDTQYF. The J gene is TRBJ2-3, the V gene TRBV5-4; a possible D gene is TRBD2 (6 bases). CDR1 is SGHNT, CDR2 YYREEE, per germline (reference sequence). The CDR3 sequence is 16 residues long. Trimming cost V 4 bases and J 2 bases, with 17 bases left between them.

In this sample, this clone turned up once. V and J are TRBV25-1 and TRBJ2-7, with D perhaps matching TRBD1 (6 bases). V dropped 3 bases and J dropped 4 bases, with 10 bases sitting between them. The CDR3 has 13 amino acids. Germline V gene data show CDR1 as MGHDK and CDR2 as SYGVNS. DNA for the CDR3: TGTGCCAGCAGTGATGGGGGCGGGTACGAGCAGTACTTC. Residues: CASSDGGGYEQYF.

A single count supports this clone. The chain joins TRBV19 to TRBJ1-5, with 7 bases lining up with TRBD1. This CDR3 has 15 amino acids. Per germline, CDR1 LNHDA and CDR2 SQIVND (reference sequence). V was clipped by 5 bases and J by 1 base; unmatched bases: 5. CDR3: CASSRQGRSNQPQHF. The CDR3 nucleotides are TGTGCCAGTAGTCGACAGGGTAGAAGCAATCAGCCCCAGCATTTT. Supplemented by reference TRBV19 and TRBJ1-5, the full variable domain reads DGGITQSPKYLFRKEGQNVTLSCEQNLNHDAMYWYRQDPGQGLRLIYYSQIVNDFQKGDIAEGYSVSREKKESFPLTVTSAQKNPTAFYLCASSRQGRSNQPQHFGDGTRLSIL.

This chain uses TRBV27 with TRBJ2-7, with TRBD2 matching over 9 bases. CDR1 is MNHEY and CDR2 is SMNVEV in the germline V gene (reference sequence). The length of the CDR3 is 16 residues. V shed 2 bases, J shed 4 bases, and the junction held 9 bases outside the gene matches. CDR3 DNA sequence: TGTGCCAGCAGTTTAGACCTAGTGACTAGCGGATACGAGCAGTACTTC. Its protein product is CASSLDLVTSGYEQYF.

V gene TRBV11-2 combines with J gene TRBJ2-4, with 9 nucleotides matching TRBD1. V trimming: 5 bases; J trimming: 7 bases; junction bases outside the gene matches: 15. Germline V gene data show CDR1 as SGHAT and CDR2 as FQNNGV. This CDR3 contains 17 residues. The CDR3 protein is CASSQLPGTGLVNIQYF. The CDR3 region has the DNA TGTGCCAGCAGCCAATTACCCGGGACAGGGCTTGTCAACATTCAGTACTTC.

The rearrangement uses TRBV18 and TRBJ1-4; possible D gene TRBD1, 6 bases. Trimming shortened V by 3 bases and J by 8 bases, and 13 bases separated the two germline ends. This CDR3 comprises 14 residues. Germline loops: CDR1 KGHSH, CDR2 LQKENI. This CDR3 reads CASSPTGLREKLFF. The CDR3 region has the DNA TGTGCCAGCTCACCGACAGGTCTCAGGGAAAAACTGTTTTTT.

J is TRBJ2-7 and V is TRBV14, with a weak D call TRBD2 (5 bases). CDR1 and CDR2 (germline): SGHDN, FVKESK. The CDR3 has 15 residues. V lost 1 base and J 0 bases, leaving 10 bases between the germline ends. CDR3 coding DNA: TGTGCCAGCAGCCAAGGGACTTTCTTCTCCTACGAGCAGTACTTC. Translating gives CASSQGTFFSYEQYF.

About this clone: One end of the junction varies from germline; a read error may be responsible. This chain joins TRBV3-1 (or the pseudogene TRBV3-2) and TRBJ1-3; no firm D call. The CDR3 length is 14 residues. The germline gives CDR1 LGHDT, CDR2 YNNKEL (reference sequence). This CDR3 reads CASTQGSSGNTIYF. The CDR3 DNA follows: TGTGCCAGCACCCAAGGGAGCTCTGGAAACACCATATATTTT.

The V call is TRBV5-1, the J call TRBJ1-1, with D maybe TRBD1 (6 bases). The CDR3 runs 15 residues. The germline V and J ends were trimmed by 0 bases and 1 base, with 10 bases remaining between them. Germline V gives CDR1 SGHRS, CDR2 YFSETQ. The CDR3 spells CASSLEDSSNTEAFF. The CDR3 nucleotides are TGCGCCAGCAGCTTGGAGGACAGCTCGAACACTGAAGCTTTCTTT.

The chain is built from TRBV27 and TRBJ2-7; 7 nucleotides match TRBD2. The CDR3 is 16 amino acids. Germline-derived CDR1 and CDR2 are MNHEY and SMNVEV (reference sequence). V shed 0 bases and J 3 bases; nucleotides not matched to a gene: 8. The CDR3 DNA reads TGTGCCAGCAGTTTATCAAGCGGGGTCTTCATCTACGAGCAGTACTTC. It encodes CASSLSSGVFIYEQYF.

The chain combines TRBV27 with TRBJ2-1; D call uncertain. Trimming cost V 5 bases and J 0 bases, with 11 bases left between them. The CDR3 covers 15 residues. Germline V gene sequence: CDR1 MNHEY, CDR2 SMNVEV (reference sequence). This CDR3 reads CASSPQESSYNEQFF. DNA for the CDR3: TGTGCCAGCAGTCCCCAAGAGAGCTCCTACAATGAGCAGTTCTTC.

CDR3 in amino acids: CATSEGGGYGYTF. DNA of the CDR3: TGTGCCACCAGTGAGGGGGGAGGTTATGGCTACACCTTC. The chain couples TRBV24-1 to TRBJ1-2; D is possibly TRBD1 (5 bases). This CDR3 spans 13 amino acids. The V and J ends lost 4 bases and 5 bases respectively, with 10 bases between them. Germline V gene sequence: CDR1 KGHDR, CDR2 SFDVKD.

The rearrangement uses TRBV9 and TRBJ2-3, with 10 bases identical to TRBD2. The CDR3 is 15 amino acids. Unmatched junction bases numbered 6, after V lost 4 bases and J lost 4 bases. The germline CDR1 and CDR2 sequences are SGDLS and YYNGEE. CDR3: CASSSSGGRPDTQYF. The CDR3 coding sequence is TGTGCCAGCAGCTCTAGCGGGGGACGCCCAGATACGCAGTATTTT.

The chain links TRBV19 to TRBJ2-2, with D maybe TRBD2 (5 bases). V shed 3 bases and J shed 6 bases, with 11 bases lying between them. The CDR3 extends over 14 amino acids. Germline CDR1 reads LNHDA; CDR2 reads SQIVND (reference sequence). The CDR3: CASSIGWESGELFF. The CDR3 DNA follows: TGTGCCAGTAGTATCGGCTGGGAGTCCGGGGAGCTGTTTTTT.